This is a list of T cell receptor beta chains from one sample in a study of post-analysis software for immune sequencing data. TCRdb reanalysed the PCR reads using MiXCR and keeps one entry per CDR3 protein. The sample consists of hundreds of thousands of distinct CDR3 sequences, 44% of them appearing once. Specimen: blood. The origin of the receptors is a girl aged 5-17 years with multiple sclerosis. The CDR3 runs from the conserved cysteine through the conserved F or W. The D gene is left open where the match is weak. Size is omitted from some rows. Given values are once, few, many or a class for expanded clones.

V	D	J	size	CDR3	DNA
TRBV12-3/TRBV12-4	TRBD2	TRBJ2-5	few	CASSSYPSGDQETQYF	TGTGCCAGCAGTTCTTATCCTAGCGGGGACCAAGAGACCCAGTACTTC
TRBV6-5	.	TRBJ1-1	.	CASSYSMGQGTEAFF	TGTGCCAGCAGTTACTCGATGGGGCAAGGCACTGAAGCTTTCTTT
TRBV5-1	.	TRBJ2-1	.	CASTPRGGNNEQFF	TGCGCCAGCACCCCTAGGGGGGGAAACAATGAGCAGTTCTTC
TRBV29-1	.	TRBJ2-7	few	CSVVHRGAPYEQYF	TGCAGCGTGGTGCATAGGGGGGCCCCCTACGAGCAGTACTTC
TRBV6-2/TRBV6-3	.	TRBJ2-7	.	CASGRGDASGSEQYF	TGTGCCAGCGGCAGGGGCGACGCTTCGGGCTCCGAGCAGTACTTC
TRBV7-8	.	TRBJ1-2	few	CASSSSRDTRYGYTF	TGTGCCAGCAGCTCGTCCCGGGACACGCGCTATGGCTACACCTTC
TRBV5-1	.	TRBJ2-3	.	CASSLEGLLDTQYF	TGCGCCAGCAGCTTGGAGGGTCTACTGGATACGCAGTATTTT
TRBV3-1	TRBD2	TRBJ2-3	.	CASSQVLAGDTQYF	TGTGCCAGCAGCCAAGTGTTAGCGGGGGATACGCAGTATTTT
TRBV12-3/TRBV12-4	.	TRBJ1-5	.	CASSRTDYSNQPQHF	TGTGCCAGCAGCCGGACAGATTATAGCAATCAGCCCCAGCATTTT
TRBV6-5	TRBD1	TRBJ1-5	.	CASRPTPRQGNQPQHF	TGTGCCAGCAGACCTACCCCTCGACAGGGAAATCAGCCCCAGCATTTT
TRBV12-3/TRBV12-4	TRBD2	TRBJ2-3	.	CASSQGTSWDTQYF	TGTGCCAGCAGCCAGGGGACTAGCTGGGATACGCAGTATTTT
TRBV5-1	.	TRBJ2-5	.	CASSGRQYGTQYF	TGCGCCAGCAGCGGCAGACAGTACGGGACCCAGTACTTC
TRBV4-2	TRBD2	TRBJ2-3	once	CASSQDIGGGAYTQYF	TGTGCCAGCAGCCAAGATATTGGCGGGGGGGCCTATACGCAGTATTTT
TRBV5-1	.	TRBJ1-1	.	CASSLGTGDTEAFF	TGCGCCAGCAGCTTGGGCACAGGAGACACTGAAGCTTTCTTT
TRBV5-1	.	TRBJ1-1	.	CASSSNSGNTEAFF	TGCGCCAGCAGCAGTAATTCAGGGAACACTGAAGCTTTCTTT
TRBV7-2	.	TRBJ2-2	.	CASSPQSQGAGELFF	TGTGCCAGCAGCCCACAATCTCAGGGAGCCGGGGAGCTGTTTTTT
TRBV11-2	.	TRBJ1-1	.	CASSLAGGGAAEAFF	TGTGCCAGCAGCTTAGCTGGTGGGGGCGCGGCTGAAGCTTTCTTT
TRBV14	.	TRBJ2-7	.	CASSQRSGTFSYEQYF	TGTGCCAGCAGCCAACGTTCCGGGACATTCTCCTACGAGCAGTACTTC
TRBV27	.	TRBJ2-7	.	CASSFRAEGPYEQYF	TGTGCCAGCAGTTTTAGGGCGGAGGGCCCCTACGAGCAGTACTTC
TRBV10-3	TRBD1	TRBJ2-7	few	CAIKAGQGTYEQYF	TGTGCCATCAAGGCAGGACAGGGCACCTACGAGCAGTACTTC
TRBV12-3/TRBV12-4	TRBD2	TRBJ2-5	few	CASSLRVLAEGETQYF	TGTGCCAGCAGTTTAAGGGTCCTAGCGGAGGGGGAGACCCAGTACTTC
TRBV6-4	TRBD2	TRBJ2-5	.	CASSQRAGDQETQYF	TGTGCCAGCAGTCAAAGAGCGGGAGACCAAGAGACCCAGTACTTC
TRBV10-2	.	TRBJ2-7	.	CATGDYEQYF	TGCGCCACAGGAGACTACGAGCAGTACTTC
TRBV12-3/TRBV12-4	.	TRBJ2-7	many	CASSLGDSYEQYF	TGCGCCAGCAGCTTGGGGGACTCCTACGAGCAGTACTTC
TRBV7-6	.	TRBJ1-1	.	CASSFQGGDTEAFF	TGTGCCAGCAGCTTCCAGGGAGGGGACACTGAAGCTTTCTTT
TRBV5-4	.	TRBJ2-7	.	CASSFGAGYEQYF	.
TRBV7-6	.	TRBJ1-1	few	CASSSERRTEAFF	TGTGCCAGCAGCTCGGAGAGAAGGACTGAAGCTTTCTTT
TRBV4-1	TRBD2	TRBJ2-3	.	CASSPAGLAGGTDTQYF	TGCGCCAGCAGCCCAGCGGGACTAGCGGGAGGCACAGATACGCAGTATTTT
TRBV20-1	TRBD2	TRBJ2-1	.	CSASFAGEPYNEQFF	TGCAGTGCTAGTTTCGCGGGAGAGCCCTACAATGAGCAGTTCTTC
TRBV29-1	TRBD2	TRBJ2-3	.	CSVFGLAGVTDTQYF	TGCAGCGTTTTCGGACTAGCGGGAGTTACAGATACGCAGTATTTT
TRBV6-4	.	TRBJ2-1	.	CASSDGSGNNEQFF	TGTGCCAGCAGTGACGGCTCGGGGAACAATGAGCAGTTCTTC
TRBV12-3/TRBV12-4	.	TRBJ2-7	.	CASSLWASLDEQYF	TGTGCCAGCAGTCTGTGGGCCAGCCTGGACGAGCAGTACTTC
TRBV12-3/TRBV12-4	TRBD1	TRBJ1-1	.	CASSLAGQALTEAFF	TGTGCCAGCAGTTTAGCGGGACAGGCACTCACTGAAGCTTTCTTT
TRBV7-2	.	TRBJ2-3	few	CASSLAAGAGGPSTDTQYF	TGTGCCAGCAGCTTAGCGGCCGGGGCAGGGGGGCCTAGCACAGATACGCAGTATTTT
TRBV5-1	TRBD2	TRBJ2-7	.	CASSRTSGRALYF	TGCGCCAGCAGCCGAACTAGCGGGAGGGCCTTGTACTTC
TRBV20-1	.	TRBJ2-3	few	CSARDTDRHTQYF	TGCAGTGCTAGGGACACCGATCGGCATACGCAGTATTTT
TRBV3-1	.	TRBJ2-4	.	CASSQGASNAQYF	TGTGCCAGCAGCCAAGGAGCTAGCAACGCTCAGTACTTC
TRBV5-1	.	TRBJ1-2	.	CASSLGDSGDYGYTF	TGCGCCAGCAGCTTGGGGGACTCCGGAGACTATGGCTACACCTTC
TRBV3-1	.	TRBJ2-6	many	CASSQGEFGGANVLTF	TGTGCCAGCAGCCAAGGGGAGTTCGGTGGGGCCAACGTCCTGACTTTC
TRBV20-1	.	TRBJ2-6	few	CSATSGANVLTF	TGCAGTGCTACCTCTGGGGCCAACGTCCTGACTTTC
TRBV24-1	TRBD2	TRBJ2-3	.	CATSDHRLAGVTDTQYF	TGTGCCACCAGTGATCATCGACTAGCGGGAGTCACAGATACGCAGTATTTT
TRBV4-1	TRBD1	TRBJ1-2	.	CASSQGTGIVSYGYTF	TGCGCCAGCAGCCAGGGGACAGGGATTGTCAGCTATGGCTACACCTTC
TRBV5-1	TRBD2	TRBJ2-7	.	CASSPPGAGGYEQYF	TGCGCCAGCAGCCCGCCGGGAGCGGGGGGCTACGAGCAGTACTTC
TRBV7-2	.	TRBJ2-5	.	CASSPEGAQYF	TGTGCCAGCAGCCCCGAGGGGGCCCAGTACTTC
TRBV7-6	.	TRBJ2-7	few	CASSLDYSSYEQYF	TGTGCCAGCAGCTTAGACTACAGCTCCTACGAGCAGTACTTC
TRBV12-3/TRBV12-4	.	TRBJ1-2	.	CASSLNPGYGYTF	TGTGCCAGCAGTTTAAACCCAGGATATGGCTACACCTTC
TRBV5-1	TRBD1	TRBJ2-7	once	CASSSGTGRDEQYF	TGCGCCAGCAGCTCGGGGACAGGCAGAGACGAGCAGTACTTC
TRBV18	TRBD1	TRBJ2-7	once	CASSPRGQGTTYEQYF	TGTGCCAGCTCACCACGGGGACAGGGGACTACCTACGAGCAGTACTTC
TRBV7-9	.	TRBJ1-1	.	CASSPQYTEAFF	TGTGCCAGCAGCCCCCAGTACACTGAAGCTTTCTTT
TRBV15	.	TRBJ1-1	.	CATSRDPGEAFF	TGTGCCACCAGCAGAGACCCGGGGGAAGCTTTCTTT